This is a list of T cell receptor beta chains from one sample in a study of shared clonotypes between healthy human individuals. Profiling relied on immunoSEQ multiplex PCR, and the TCRdb table lists in-frame clones only, not all of them. The table lists under 1,100,000 clones, roughly 74% of them singletons. The sequenced sample consisted of memory CD4+ T cells from PBMCs. Receptor source: a man aged 18 to 29 in good health. Some clones in this sample may be carry-over from other donors' samples. Each CDR3 is given with its conserved first and last residue. The D gene is left open where the match is weak. Only part of the rows carry a size: once, few, many, or a class if the clone is expanded.

>15|TRBJ2-1|TRBV18|NA|NA
CASSRLVGSYNEQFF
TGTGCCAGCTCACGACTAGTTGGGTCCTACAATGAGCAGTTCTTC
>14|TRBJ2-1|TRBV4-1|NA|NA
CASSQDPFYNEQFF
TGCGCCAGCAGCCAAGATCCTTTCTACAATGAGCAGTTCTTC
>15|TRBJ1-4|TRBV28|few|TRBD1
CASSLQGATNEKLFF
TGTGCCAGCAGTTTGCAGGGGGCGACTAATGAAAAACTGTTTTTT
>17|TRBJ2-4|TRBV7-2|once|TRBD2
CASSLGPAGTFGNIQYF
TGTGCCAGCAGCTTAGGTCCAGCGGGAACTTTCGGCAACATTCAGTACTTC
>14|TRBJ2-5|TRBV5-1|NA|TRBD2
CASSPGLARETQYF
TGCGCCAGCAGCCCCGGACTAGCGAGGGAGACCCAGTACTTC
>16|TRBJ1-6|TRBV25-1|once|NA
CASSEGGSPSKGPLHF
TGTGCCAGCAGTGAAGGAGGCAGTCCTTCCAAGGGACCCCTCCACTTT
>16|TRBJ1-2|TRBV9|NA|NA
CASSARDSMWNYGYTF
TGTGCCAGCAGCGCTCGAGACAGCATGTGGAACTATGGCTACACCTTC
>12|TRBJ1-1|TRBV29-1|once|NA
CSVVPLNTEAFF
TGCAGCGTTGTCCCACTTAACACTGAAGCTTTCTTT
>15|TRBJ1-4|TRBV27|few|TRBD1
CASSLGGTGHEKLFF
TGTGCCAGCAGTTTGGGGGGGACAGGGCATGAAAAACTGTTTTTT
>13|TRBJ1-2|TRBV2|NA|NA
CASSETRNYGYTF
TGTGCCAGCAGTGAAACACGGAACTATGGCTACACCTTC
>14|TRBJ1-1|TRBV7-9|NA|NA
CASSLVVENTEAFF
TGTGCCAGCAGCTTAGTGGTAGAGAACACTGAAGCTTTCTTT
>15|TRBJ2-7|TRBV23-1|NA|NA
CASNRLQTRVREQYF
TGCGCCAGCAACCGGCTCCAGACAAGGGTGCGAGAGCAGTACTTC
>15|TRBJ2-1|TRBV28|NA|NA
CASSLLLGKYNEQFF
TGTGCCAGCAGTCTCCTGCTCGGAAAGTACAATGAGCAGTTCTTC
>16|TRBJ2-6|TRBV7-9|NA|NA
CASSLRARSGANVLTF
TGTGCCAGCAGCCTAAGGGCAAGATCTGGGGCCAACGTCCTGACTTTC
>15|TRBJ2-1|TRBV4-2|NA|NA
CASSQDLQGVNEQFF
TGTGCCAGCAGCCAAGATCTCCAGGGTGTCAATGAGCAGTTCTTC
>20|TRBJ1-5|TRBV28|NA|NA
CASSIPPSLQGFYSNQPQHF
TGTGCCAGCAGCATACCCCCTAGCCTACAGGGCTTTTATAGCAATCAGCCCCAGCATTTT
>15|TRBJ2-7|TRBV5-1|NA|TRBD2
CASSPVAGVIYEQYF
TGCGCCAGCAGCCCCGTGGCGGGGGTAATCTACGAGCAGTACTTC
>14|TRBJ1-5|TRBV7-2|NA|NA
CASSLDSPNQPQHF
TGTGCCAGCAGCTTAGACAGCCCCAATCAGCCCCAGCATTTT
>18|TRBJ2-1|TRBV7-9|many|TRBD2
CASSSLFLAGTGNNEQFF
TGTGCCAGCAGCTCTTTATTCTTAGCGGGGACTGGAAACAATGAGCAGTTCTTC
>16|TRBJ2-1|TRBV19|few|TRBD2
CASSSRTSGTIDEQFF
TGTGCCAGTAGTTCTAGGACTAGCGGGACGATCGATGAGCAGTTCTTC
>14|TRBJ1-1|TRBV10-3|few|NA
CAIRGDLWNTEAFF
TGTGCCATCAGGGGGGATCTGTGGAACACTGAAGCTTTCTTT
>15|TRBJ2-2|TRBV7-9|NA|NA
CASTPPGGRTGELFF
TGTGCCAGCACCCCCCCTGGGGGACGCACCGGGGAGCTGTTTTTT
>13|TRBJ2-1|TRBV27|NA|NA
CASKRGAYNEQFF
TGTGCCAGCAAAAGGGGAGCCTACAATGAGCAGTTCTTC
>16|TRBJ2-3|TRBV4-2|once|NA
CASSQEHRVGTDTQYF
TGTGCCAGCAGCCAAGAACACAGGGTCGGCACAGATACGCAGTATTTT
>15|TRBJ2-1|TRBV5-1|few|NA
CASSLEGGTYNEQFF
TGCGCCAGCAGCTTGGAAGGCGGGACCTACAATGAGCAGTTCTTC
>16|TRBJ2-3|TRBV28|once|TRBD2
CASSLSWSGTTDTQYF
TGTGCCAGCAGTTTATCTTGGAGCGGGACCACAGATACGCAGTATTTT
>15|TRBJ1-6|TRBV18|NA|NA
CASSPSGAINSPLHF
TGTGCCAGCTCACCGTCCGGGGCAATTAATTCACCCCTCCACTTT
>14|TRBJ2-1|TRBV27|NA|TRBD1
CASSFNQGANEQFF
TGTGCCAGCAGTTTCAATCAGGGGGCAAATGAGCAGTTCTTC
>14|TRBJ2-3|TRBV29-1|NA|TRBD1
CSGTGTVSTDTQYF
TGCAGCGGGACCGGGACAGTGAGCACAGATACGCAGTATTTT
>15|TRBJ2-3|TRBV7-3|NA|NA
CASSLMGTGTDTQYF
TGTGCCAGCAGCTTAATGGGGACTGGCACAGATACGCAGTATTTT
>14|TRBJ1-4|TRBV5-1|NA|NA
CASSAIRFNEKLFF
TGCGCCAGCAGCGCCATACGGTTTAATGAAAAACTGTTTTTT
>14|TRBJ1-2|TRBV5-1|NA|TRBD1
CASSLRQGAYGYTF
TGCGCCAGCAGCTTGCGACAGGGTGCATATGGCTACACCTTC
>16|TRBJ2-3|TRBV5-4|NA|NA
CASLEGGAGRTDTQYF
TGTGCCAGCCTCGAGGGGGGGGCTGGACGCACAGATACGCAGTATTTT
>15|TRBJ2-3|TRBV4-3|NA|NA
CASSQGGLRGDTQYF
TGCGCCAGCAGCCAAGGGGGCCTACGGGGAGATACGCAGTATTTT
>13|TRBJ2-7|TRBV5-1|NA|NA
CASSLDGLGEQYF
TGCGCCAGCAGTTTGGACGGTTTGGGGGAGCAGTACTTC
>16|TRBJ2-2|TRBV9|NA|NA
CASSVAVSTNTGELFF
TGTGCCAGCAGCGTAGCTGTTTCAACGAACACCGGGGAGCTGTTTTTT
>17|TRBJ1-6|TRBV9|NA|NA
CASSPWEGLSYNSPLHF
TGTGCCAGCAGCCCTTGGGAGGGCCTATCCTATAATTCACCCCTCCACTTT
>14|TRBJ1-1|TRBV9|NA|TRBD1
CASSQTGMNTEAFF
TGTGCCAGCAGCCAGACAGGGATGAACACTGAAGCTTTCTTT
>17|TRBJ2-3|TRBV2|NA|TRBD2
CASSGRGSGLSTDTQYF
TGTGCCAGCAGTGGAAGGGGTAGCGGGCTTAGCACAGATACGCAGTATTTT
>12|TRBJ2-7|TRBV30|once|NA
CAWSVRGGEQYF
TGTGCCTGGAGTGTACGGGGAGGCGAGCAGTACTTC
>15|TRBJ2-1|TRBV7-9|NA|TRBD2
CASSLRGTRPHEQFF
TGTGCCAGCAGCTTACGCGGGACTAGGCCCCATGAGCAGTTCTTC
>14|TRBJ1-5|TRBV7-9|NA|NA
CASSPGGVYQPQHF
TGTGCCAGCAGCCCCGGTGGGGTATATCAGCCCCAGCATTTT
>13|TRBJ1-2|TRBV2|NA|NA
CASSEHGSYGYTF
TGTGCCAGCAGTGAGCATGGCAGCTATGGCTACACCTTC
>11|TRBJ1-2|TRBV28|NA|NA
CASGVDYGYTF
TGTGCCAGCGGTGTAGACTATGGCTACACCTTC
>17|TRBJ1-1|TRBV7-2|NA|NA
CASSPSSTGVMNTEAFF
TGTGCCAGCAGCCCATCGTCCACGGGGGTCATGAACACTGAAGCTTTCTTT